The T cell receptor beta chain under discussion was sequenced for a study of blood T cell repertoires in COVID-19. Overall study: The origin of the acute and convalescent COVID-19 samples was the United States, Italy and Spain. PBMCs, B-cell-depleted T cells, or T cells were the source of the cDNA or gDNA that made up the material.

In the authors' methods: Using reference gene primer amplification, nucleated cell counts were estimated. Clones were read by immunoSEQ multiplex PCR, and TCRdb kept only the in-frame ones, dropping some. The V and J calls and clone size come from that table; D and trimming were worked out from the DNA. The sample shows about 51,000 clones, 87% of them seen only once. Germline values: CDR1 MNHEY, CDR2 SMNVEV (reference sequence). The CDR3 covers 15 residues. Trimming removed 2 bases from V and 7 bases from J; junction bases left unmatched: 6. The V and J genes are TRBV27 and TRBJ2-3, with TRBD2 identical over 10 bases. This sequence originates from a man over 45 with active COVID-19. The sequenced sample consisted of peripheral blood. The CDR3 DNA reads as TGTGCCAGCAGTTTAAGAGCGGGAGGGGGATATACGCAGTATTTT. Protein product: CASSLRAGGGYTQYF.